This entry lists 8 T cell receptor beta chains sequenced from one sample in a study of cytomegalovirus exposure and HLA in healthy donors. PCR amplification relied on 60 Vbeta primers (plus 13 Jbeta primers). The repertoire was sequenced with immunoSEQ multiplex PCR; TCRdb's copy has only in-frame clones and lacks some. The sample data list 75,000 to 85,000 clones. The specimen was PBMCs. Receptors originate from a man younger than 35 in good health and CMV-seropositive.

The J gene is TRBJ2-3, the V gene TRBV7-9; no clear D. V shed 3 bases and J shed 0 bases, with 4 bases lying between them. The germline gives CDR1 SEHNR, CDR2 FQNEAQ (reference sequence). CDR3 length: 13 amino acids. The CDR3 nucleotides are TGTGCCAGCAGCTTCCCTAGCACAGATACGCAGTATTTT. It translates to CASSFPSTDTQYF.

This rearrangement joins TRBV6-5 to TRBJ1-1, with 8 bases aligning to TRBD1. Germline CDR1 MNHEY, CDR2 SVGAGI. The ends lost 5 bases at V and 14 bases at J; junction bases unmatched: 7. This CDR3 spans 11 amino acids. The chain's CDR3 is CASSARGDRFF. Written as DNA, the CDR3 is TGTGCCAGCAGTGCAAGAGGGGACAGGTTCTTT.

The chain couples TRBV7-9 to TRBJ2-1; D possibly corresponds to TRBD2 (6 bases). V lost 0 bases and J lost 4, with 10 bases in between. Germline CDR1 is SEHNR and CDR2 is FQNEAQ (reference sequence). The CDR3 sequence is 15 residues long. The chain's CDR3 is CASSLAKGLYNEQFF. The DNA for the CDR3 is TGTGCCAGCAGCTTAGCCAAGGGACTGTACAATGAGCAGTTCTTC.

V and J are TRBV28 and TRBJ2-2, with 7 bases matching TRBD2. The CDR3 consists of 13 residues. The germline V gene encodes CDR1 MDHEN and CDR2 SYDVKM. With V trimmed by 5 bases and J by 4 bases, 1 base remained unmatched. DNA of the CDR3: TGTGCCAGCAGTCGCGGGGGCACCGGGGAGCTGTTTTTT. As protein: CASSRGGTGELFF.

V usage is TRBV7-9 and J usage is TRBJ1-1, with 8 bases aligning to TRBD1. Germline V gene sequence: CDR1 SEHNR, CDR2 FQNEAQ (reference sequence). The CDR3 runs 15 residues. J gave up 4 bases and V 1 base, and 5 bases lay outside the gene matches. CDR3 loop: CASSLGDDRGTEAFF. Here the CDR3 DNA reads TGTGCCAGCAGCTTAGGAGATGACAGGGGCACTGAAGCTTTCTTT.

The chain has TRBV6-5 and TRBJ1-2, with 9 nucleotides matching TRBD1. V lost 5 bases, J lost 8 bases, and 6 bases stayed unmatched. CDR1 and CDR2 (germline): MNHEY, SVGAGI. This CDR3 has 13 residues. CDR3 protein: CASSMDRGRGYTF. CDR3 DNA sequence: TGTGCCAGCAGTATGGACAGGGGTAGGGGCTACACCTTC.

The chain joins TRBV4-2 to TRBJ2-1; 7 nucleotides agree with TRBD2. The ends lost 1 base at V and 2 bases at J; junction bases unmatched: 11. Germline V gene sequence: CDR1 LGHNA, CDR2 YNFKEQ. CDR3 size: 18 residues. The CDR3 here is CASSQASLRGLTYNEQFF. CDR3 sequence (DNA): TGTGCCAGCAGCCAAGCATCTCTCCGGGGACTAACCTACAATGAGCAGTTCTTC.

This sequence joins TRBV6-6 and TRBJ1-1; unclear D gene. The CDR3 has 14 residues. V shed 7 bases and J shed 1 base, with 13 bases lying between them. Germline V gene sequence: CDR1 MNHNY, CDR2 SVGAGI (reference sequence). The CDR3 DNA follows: TGTGCCAGCACCGCAAATTGGAGGAACACTGAAGCTTTCTTT. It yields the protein CASTANWRNTEAFF.